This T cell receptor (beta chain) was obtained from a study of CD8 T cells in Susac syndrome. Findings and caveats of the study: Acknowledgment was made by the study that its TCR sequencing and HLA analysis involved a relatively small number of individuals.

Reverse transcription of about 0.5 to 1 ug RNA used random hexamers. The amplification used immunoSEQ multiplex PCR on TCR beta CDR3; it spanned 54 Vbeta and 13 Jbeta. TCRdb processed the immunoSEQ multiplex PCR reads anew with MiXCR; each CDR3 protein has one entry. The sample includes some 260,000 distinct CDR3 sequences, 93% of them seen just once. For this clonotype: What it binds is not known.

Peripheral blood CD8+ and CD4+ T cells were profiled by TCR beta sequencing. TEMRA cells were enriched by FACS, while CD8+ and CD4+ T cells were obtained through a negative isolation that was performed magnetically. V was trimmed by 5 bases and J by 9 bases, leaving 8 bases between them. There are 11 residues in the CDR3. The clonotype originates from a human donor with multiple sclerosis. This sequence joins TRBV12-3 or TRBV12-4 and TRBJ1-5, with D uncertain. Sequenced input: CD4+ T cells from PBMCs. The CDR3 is CASSTNGPQHF. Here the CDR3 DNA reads TGTGCCAGCAGTACAAATGGGCCCCAGCATTTT.